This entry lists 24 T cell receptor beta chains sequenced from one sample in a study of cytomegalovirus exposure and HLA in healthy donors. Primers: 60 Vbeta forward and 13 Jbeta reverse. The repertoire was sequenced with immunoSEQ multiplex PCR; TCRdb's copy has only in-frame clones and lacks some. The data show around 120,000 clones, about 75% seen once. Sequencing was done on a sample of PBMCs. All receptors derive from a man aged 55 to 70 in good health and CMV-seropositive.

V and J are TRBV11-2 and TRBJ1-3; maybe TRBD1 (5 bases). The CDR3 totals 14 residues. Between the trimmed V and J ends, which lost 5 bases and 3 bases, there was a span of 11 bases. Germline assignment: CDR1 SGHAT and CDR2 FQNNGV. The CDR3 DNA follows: TGTGCCAGCAGCCCCAGGGTGGATGGAAACACCATATATTTT. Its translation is CASSPRVDGNTIYF.

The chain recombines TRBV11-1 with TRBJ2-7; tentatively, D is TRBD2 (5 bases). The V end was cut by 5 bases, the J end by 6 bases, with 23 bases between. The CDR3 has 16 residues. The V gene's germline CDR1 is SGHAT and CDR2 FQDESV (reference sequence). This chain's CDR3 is CASSPGKGRGPSEQYF. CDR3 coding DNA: TGTGCCAGCAGCCCCGGGAAGGGAAGAGGTCCGAGCGAGCAGTACTTC.

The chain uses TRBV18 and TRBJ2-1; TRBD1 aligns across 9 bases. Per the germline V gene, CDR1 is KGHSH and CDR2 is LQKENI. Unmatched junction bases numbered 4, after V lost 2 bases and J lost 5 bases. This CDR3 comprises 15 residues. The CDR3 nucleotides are TGTGCCAGCTCACCAGGGGGACAGGGAAACAATGAGCAGTTCTTC. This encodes CASSPGGQGNNEQFF.

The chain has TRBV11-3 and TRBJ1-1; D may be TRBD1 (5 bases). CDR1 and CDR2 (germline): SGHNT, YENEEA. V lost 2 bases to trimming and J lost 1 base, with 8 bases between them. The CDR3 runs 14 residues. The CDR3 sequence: CASSLQGPNTEAFF. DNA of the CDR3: TGTGCCAGCAGCTTACAGGGCCCGAACACTGAAGCTTTCTTT.

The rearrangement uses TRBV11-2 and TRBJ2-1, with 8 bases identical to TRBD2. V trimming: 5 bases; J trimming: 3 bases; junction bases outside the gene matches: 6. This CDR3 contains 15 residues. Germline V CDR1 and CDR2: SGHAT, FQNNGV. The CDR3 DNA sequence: TGTGCCAGCAGCGTCGGACTAGCCCTCTACAATGAGCAGTTCTTC. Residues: CASSVGLALYNEQFF.

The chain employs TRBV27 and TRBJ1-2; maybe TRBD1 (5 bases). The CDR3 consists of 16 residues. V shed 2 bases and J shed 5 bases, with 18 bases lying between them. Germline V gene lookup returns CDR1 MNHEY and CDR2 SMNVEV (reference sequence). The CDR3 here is CASSLDRDGGGYGYTF. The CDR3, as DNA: TGTGCCAGCAGTTTAGATCGGGACGGGGGAGGGTATGGCTACACCTTC.

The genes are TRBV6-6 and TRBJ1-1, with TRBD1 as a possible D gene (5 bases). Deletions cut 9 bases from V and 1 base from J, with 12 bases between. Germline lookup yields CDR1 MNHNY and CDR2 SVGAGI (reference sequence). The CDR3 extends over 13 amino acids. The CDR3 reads CASWGGTNTEAFF. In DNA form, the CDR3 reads TGTGCCAGTTGGGGGGGGACGAACACTGAAGCTTTCTTT.

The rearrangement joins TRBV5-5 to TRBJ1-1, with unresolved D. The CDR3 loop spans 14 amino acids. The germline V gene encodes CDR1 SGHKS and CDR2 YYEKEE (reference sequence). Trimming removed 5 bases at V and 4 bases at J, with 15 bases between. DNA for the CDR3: TGTGCCAGCAGTTACCTCACCCTAGGCACTGAAGCTTTCTTT. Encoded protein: CASSYLTLGTEAFF.

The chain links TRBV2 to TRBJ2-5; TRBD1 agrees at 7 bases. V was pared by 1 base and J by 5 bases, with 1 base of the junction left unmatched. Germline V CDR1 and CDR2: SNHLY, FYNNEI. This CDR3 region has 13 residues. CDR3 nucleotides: TGTGCCAGCAGTGAAGAGGGGGCCGAGACCCAGTACTTC. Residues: CASSEEGAETQYF.

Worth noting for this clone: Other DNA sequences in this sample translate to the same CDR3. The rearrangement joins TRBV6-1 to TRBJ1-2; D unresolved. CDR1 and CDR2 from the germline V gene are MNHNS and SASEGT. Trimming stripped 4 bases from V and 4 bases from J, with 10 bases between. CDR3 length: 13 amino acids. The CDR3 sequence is CASSGTGGYGYTF. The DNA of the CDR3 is TGTGCCAGCAGTGGAACCGGAGGCTATGGCTACACCTTC.

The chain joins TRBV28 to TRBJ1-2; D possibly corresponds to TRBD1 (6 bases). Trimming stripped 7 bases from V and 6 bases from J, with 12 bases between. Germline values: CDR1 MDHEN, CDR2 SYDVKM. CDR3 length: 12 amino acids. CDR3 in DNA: TGTGCCAGCAATACTCAGGGGCATGGCTACACCTTC. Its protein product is CASNTQGHGYTF.

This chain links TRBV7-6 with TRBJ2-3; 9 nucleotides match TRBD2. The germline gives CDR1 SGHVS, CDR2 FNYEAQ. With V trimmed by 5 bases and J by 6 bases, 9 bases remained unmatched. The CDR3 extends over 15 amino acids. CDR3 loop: CASSPRAGGPDTQYF. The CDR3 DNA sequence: TGTGCCAGCAGCCCGCGGGCGGGGGGGCCGGATACGCAGTATTTT.

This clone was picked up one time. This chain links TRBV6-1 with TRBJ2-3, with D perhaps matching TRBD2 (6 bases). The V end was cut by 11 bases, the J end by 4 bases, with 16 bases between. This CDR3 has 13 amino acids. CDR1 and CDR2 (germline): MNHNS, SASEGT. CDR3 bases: TGTGCCGTCCATCGGGGGTATGCAGATACGCAGTATTTT. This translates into CAVHRGYADTQYF.

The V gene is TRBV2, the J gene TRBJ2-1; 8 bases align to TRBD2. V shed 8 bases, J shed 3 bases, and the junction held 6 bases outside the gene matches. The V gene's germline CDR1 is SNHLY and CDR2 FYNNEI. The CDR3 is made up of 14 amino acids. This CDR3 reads CASFRGGHYNEQFF. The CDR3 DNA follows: TGTGCCAGCTTCCGGGGGGGGCACTACAATGAGCAGTTCTTC. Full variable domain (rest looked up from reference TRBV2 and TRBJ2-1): EPEVTQTPSHQVTQMGQEVILRCVPISNHLYFYWYRQILGQKVEFLVSFYNNEISEKSEIFDDQFSVERPDGSNFTLKIRSTKLEDSAMYFCASFRGGHYNEQFFGPGTRLTVL.

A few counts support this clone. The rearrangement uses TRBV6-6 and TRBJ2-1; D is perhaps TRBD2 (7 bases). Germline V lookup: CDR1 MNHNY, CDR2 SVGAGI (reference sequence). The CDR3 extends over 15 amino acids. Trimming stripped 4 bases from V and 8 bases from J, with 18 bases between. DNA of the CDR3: TGTGCCAGCAGTTCTTGGGAGGGGGGTGACGATGAGCAGTTCTTC. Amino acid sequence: CASSSWEGGDDEQFF.

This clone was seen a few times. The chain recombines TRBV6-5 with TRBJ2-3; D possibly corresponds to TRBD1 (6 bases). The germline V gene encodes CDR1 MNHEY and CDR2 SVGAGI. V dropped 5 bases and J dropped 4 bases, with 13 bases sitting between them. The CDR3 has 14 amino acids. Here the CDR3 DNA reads TGTGCCAGCAGTAGGAACAGGGTTGCAGATACGCAGTATTTT. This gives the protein CASSRNRVADTQYF.

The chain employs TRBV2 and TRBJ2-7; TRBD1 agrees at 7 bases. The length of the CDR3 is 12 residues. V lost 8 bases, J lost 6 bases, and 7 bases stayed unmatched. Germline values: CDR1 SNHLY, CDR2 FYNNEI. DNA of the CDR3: TGTGCCAGCTGTGGGGACAGTTCCGAGCAGTACTTC. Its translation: CASCGDSSEQYF. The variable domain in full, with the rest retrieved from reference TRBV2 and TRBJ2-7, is EPEVTQTPSHQVTQMGQEVILRCVPISNHLYFYWYRQILGQKVEFLVSFYNNEISEKSEIFDDQFSVERPDGSNFTLKIRSTKLEDSAMYFCASCGDSSEQYFGPGTRLTVT.

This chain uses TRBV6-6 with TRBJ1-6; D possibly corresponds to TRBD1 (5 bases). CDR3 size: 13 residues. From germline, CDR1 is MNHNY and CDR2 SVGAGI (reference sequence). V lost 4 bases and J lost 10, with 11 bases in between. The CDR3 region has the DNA TGTGCCAGCAGTTCAAGGCGGGACTCACCCCTCCACTTT. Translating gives CASSSRRDSPLHF.

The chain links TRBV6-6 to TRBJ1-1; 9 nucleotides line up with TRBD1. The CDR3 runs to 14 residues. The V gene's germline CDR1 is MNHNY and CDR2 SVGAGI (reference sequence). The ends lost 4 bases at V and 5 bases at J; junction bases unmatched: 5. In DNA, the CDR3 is TGTGCCAGCAGTTCCGGGACAGGGTGGACTGAAGCTTTCTTT. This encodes CASSSGTGWTEAFF.

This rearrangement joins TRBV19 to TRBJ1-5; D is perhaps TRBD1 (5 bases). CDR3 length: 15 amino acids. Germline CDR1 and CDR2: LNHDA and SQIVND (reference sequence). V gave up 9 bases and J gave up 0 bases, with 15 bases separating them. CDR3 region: CARNAGEYSNQPQHF. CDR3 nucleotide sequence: TGTGCCAGGAACGCGGGGGAATATAGCAATCAGCCCCAGCATTTT. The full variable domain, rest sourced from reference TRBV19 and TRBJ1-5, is DGGITQSPKYLFRKEGQNVTLSCEQNLNHDAMYWYRQDPGQGLRLIYYSQIVNDFQKGDIAEGYSVSREKKESFPLTVTSAQKNPTAFYLCARNAGEYSNQPQHFGDGTRLSIL.

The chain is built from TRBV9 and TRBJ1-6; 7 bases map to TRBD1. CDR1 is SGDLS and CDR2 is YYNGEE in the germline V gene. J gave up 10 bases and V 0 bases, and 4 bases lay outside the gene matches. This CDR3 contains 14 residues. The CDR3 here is CASSVAGGWSPLHF. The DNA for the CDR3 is TGTGCCAGCAGCGTAGCAGGGGGTTGGTCACCCCTCCACTTT. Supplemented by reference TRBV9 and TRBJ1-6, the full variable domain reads DSGVTQTPKHLITATGQRVTLRCSPRSGDLSVYWYQQSLDQGLQFLIQYYNGEERAKGNILERFSAQQFPDLHSELNLSSLELGDSALYFCASSVAGGWSPLHFGNGTRLTVT.

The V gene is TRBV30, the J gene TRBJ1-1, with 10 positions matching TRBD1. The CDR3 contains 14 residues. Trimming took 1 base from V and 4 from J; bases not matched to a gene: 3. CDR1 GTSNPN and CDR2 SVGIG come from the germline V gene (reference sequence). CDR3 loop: CAWSGDRGLTEAFF. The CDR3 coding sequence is TGTGCCTGGAGTGGTGACAGGGGGCTCACTGAAGCTTTCTTT. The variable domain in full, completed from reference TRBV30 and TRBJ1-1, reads SQTIHQWPATLVQPVGSPLSLECTVEGTSNPNLYWYRQAAGRGLQLLFYSVGIGQISSEVPQNLSASRPQDRQFILSSKKLLLSDSGFYLCAWSGDRGLTEAFFGQGTRLTVV.

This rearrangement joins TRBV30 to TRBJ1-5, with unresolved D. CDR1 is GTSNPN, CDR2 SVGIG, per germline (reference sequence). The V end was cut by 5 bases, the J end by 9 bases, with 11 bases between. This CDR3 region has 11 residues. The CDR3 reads CAWAYGGPQHF. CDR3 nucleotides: TGTGCCTGGGCCTATGGAGGGCCCCAGCATTTT. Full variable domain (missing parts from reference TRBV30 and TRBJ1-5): SQTIHQWPATLVQPVGSPLSLECTVEGTSNPNLYWYRQAAGRGLQLLFYSVGIGQISSEVPQNLSASRPQDRQFILSSKKLLLSDSGFYLCAWAYGGPQHFGDGTRLSIL.

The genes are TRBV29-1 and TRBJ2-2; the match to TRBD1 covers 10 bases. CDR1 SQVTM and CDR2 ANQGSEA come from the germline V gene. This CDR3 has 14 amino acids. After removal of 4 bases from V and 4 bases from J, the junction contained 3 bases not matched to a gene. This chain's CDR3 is CSVARTGGTGELFF. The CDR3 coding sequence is TGCAGCGTTGCCCGGACAGGGGGCACCGGGGAGCTGTTTTTT.